The 5 T cell receptor beta chains listed next were all sequenced from one sample in a study of neurological immune-mediated disorders. Each CDR3 protein is one row after TCRdb ran MiXCR on the 5' RACE reads. The sample includes more than 35,000 distinct CDR3 sequences, approximately 3% seen only once; the top ten take around 15%. Specimen: PBMCs. The receptors here all came from a woman aged 45 to 65 with multiple sclerosis.

This clonotype was counted many times. The V and J genes are TRBV11-2 and TRBJ1-2; D not resolved. The ends were cut back, 5 bases at V and 4 bases at J, with 8 bases in the middle. The CDR3 sequence is 12 residues long. Germline V CDR1 and CDR2: SGHAT, FQNNGV. The CDR3 is CASSGRTYGYTF. The DNA of the CDR3 is TGTGCCAGCAGCGGACGGACCTATGGCTACACCTTC.

This clonotype was observed at least ten times. The chain carries TRBV5-1 and TRBJ2-3; D is uncertain. The germline V gene encodes CDR1 SGHRS and CDR2 YFSETQ. Trimming pared 5 bases from V and 4 bases from J, leaving 8 bases between. CDR3 size: 12 residues. The CDR3 spells CASRGNSDTQYF. In nucleotides, the CDR3 is TGCGCCAGCAGAGGCAACTCAGATACGCAGTATTTT.

The sample holds many counts of this clonotype. The V gene is TRBV5-1, the J gene TRBJ2-5; 9 nucleotides line up with TRBD2. Germline V gene data show CDR1 as SGHRS and CDR2 as YFSETQ. Trimming at V came to 0 bases and at J to 5 bases, leaving 5 bases not matched to a gene. This CDR3 is built from 15 residues. Here the CDR3 DNA reads TGCGCCAGCAGCTTGGCATTAGCGGGAGCTGAGACCCAGTACTTC. Translation gives CASSLALAGAETQYF.

This clonotype was counted many times. The J gene is TRBJ2-1, the V gene TRBV7-2; TRBD2 agrees at 12 bases. The V and J ends lost 3 bases and 6 bases, in that order; junction bases with no gene match: 6. The CDR3 runs 16 residues. The germline CDR1 and CDR2 sequences are SGHTA and FQGNSA. This chain's CDR3 is CASSFLLAGGPNEQFF. CDR3 in DNA: TGTGCCAGCAGCTTCCTACTAGCGGGGGGCCCCAATGAGCAGTTCTTC.

This rearrangement joins TRBV7-9 to TRBJ2-3, with D uncertain. CDR3 length equals 12 residues. Deletions cut 3 bases from V and 6 bases from J, with 7 bases between. The germline gives CDR1 SEHNR, CDR2 FQNEAQ (reference sequence). The CDR3 DNA reads as TGTGCCAGCAGCTTTGACACGGATACGCAGTATTTT. Its protein product is CASSFDTDTQYF.